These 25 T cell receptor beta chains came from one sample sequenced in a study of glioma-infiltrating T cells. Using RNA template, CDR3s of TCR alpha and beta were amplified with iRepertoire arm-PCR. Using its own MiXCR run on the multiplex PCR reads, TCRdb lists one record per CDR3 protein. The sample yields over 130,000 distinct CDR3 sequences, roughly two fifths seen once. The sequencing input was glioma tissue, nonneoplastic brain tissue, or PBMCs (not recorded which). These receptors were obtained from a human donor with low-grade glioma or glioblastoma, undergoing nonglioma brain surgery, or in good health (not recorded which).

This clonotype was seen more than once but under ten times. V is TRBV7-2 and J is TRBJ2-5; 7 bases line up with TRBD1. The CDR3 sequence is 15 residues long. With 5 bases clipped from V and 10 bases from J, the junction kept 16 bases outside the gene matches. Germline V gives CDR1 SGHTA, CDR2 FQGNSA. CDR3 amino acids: CASSTTGNLDGDQYF. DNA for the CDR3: TGTGCCAGCAGCACGACAGGGAATCTCGATGGGGACCAGTACTTC.

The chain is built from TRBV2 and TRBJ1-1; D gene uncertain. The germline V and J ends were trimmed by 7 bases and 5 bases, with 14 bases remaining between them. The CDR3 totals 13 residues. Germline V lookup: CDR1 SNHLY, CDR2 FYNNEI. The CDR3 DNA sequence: TGTGCCAGCAACCCTCCGGGGTGGACTGAAGCTTTCTTT. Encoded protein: CASNPPGWTEAFF.

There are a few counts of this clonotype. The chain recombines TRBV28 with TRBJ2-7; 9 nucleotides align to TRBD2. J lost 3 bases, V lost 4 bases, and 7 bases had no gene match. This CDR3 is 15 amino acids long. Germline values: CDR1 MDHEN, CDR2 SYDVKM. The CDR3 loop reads CASSSRSTSGYEQYF. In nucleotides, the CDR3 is TGTGCCAGCAGTTCTCGATCGACTAGCGGCTACGAGCAGTACTTC.

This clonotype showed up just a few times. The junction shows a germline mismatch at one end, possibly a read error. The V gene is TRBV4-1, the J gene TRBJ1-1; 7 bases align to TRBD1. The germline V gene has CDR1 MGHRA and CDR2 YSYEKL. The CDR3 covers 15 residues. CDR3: CASSQEFQGDTEAFF. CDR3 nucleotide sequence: TGTGCCAGCAGCCAAGAATTTCAGGGGGACACTGAAGCTTTCTTT.

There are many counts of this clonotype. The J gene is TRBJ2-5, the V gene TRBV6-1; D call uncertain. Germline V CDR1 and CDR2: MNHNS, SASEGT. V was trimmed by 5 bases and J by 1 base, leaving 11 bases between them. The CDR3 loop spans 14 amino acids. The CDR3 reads CASSLDWTQETQYF. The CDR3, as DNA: TGTGCCAGCAGTCTCGACTGGACCCAAGAGACCCAGTACTTC.

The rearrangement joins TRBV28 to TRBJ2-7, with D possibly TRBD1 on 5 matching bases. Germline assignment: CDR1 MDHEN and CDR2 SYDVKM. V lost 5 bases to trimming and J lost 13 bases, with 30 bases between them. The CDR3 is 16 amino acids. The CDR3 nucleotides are TGTGCCAGCAGTCTACCGACAGTGTCCACTTCCACCGTGTGCTACTTC. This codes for CASSLPTVSTSTVCYF. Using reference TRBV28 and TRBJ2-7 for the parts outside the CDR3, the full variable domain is DVKVTQSSRYLVKRTGEKVFLECVQDMDHENMFWYRQDPGLGLRLIYFSYDVKMKEKGDIPEGYSVSREKKERFSLILESASTNQTSMYLCASSLPTVSTSTVCYFGPGTRLTVT.

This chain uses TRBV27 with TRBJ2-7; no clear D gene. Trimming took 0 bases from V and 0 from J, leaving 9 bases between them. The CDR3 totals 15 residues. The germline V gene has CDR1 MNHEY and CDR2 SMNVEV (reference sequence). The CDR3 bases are TGTGCCAGCAGTTTATCTGGCCGCACCTCCTACGAGCAGTACTTC. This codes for CASSLSGRTSYEQYF.

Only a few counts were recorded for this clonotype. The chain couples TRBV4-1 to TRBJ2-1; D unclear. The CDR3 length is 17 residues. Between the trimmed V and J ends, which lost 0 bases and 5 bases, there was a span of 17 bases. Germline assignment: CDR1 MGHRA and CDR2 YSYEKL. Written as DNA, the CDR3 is TGCGCCAGCAGCCAAGAGGGTACGGGTTCCGGCCACAATGAGCAGTTCTTC. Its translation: CASSQEGTGSGHNEQFF.

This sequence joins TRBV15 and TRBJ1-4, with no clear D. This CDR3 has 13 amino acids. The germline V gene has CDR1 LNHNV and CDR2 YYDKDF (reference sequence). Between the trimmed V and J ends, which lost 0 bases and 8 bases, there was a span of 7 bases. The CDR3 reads CATSREGAEKLFF. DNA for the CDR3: TGTGCCACCAGCAGAGAGGGCGCCGAAAAACTGTTTTTT.

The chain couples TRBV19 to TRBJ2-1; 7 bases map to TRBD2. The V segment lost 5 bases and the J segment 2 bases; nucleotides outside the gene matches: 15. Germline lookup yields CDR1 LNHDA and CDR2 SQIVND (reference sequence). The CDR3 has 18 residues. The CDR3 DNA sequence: TGTGCCAGTAGTCTACTAACTATCGGGGGGATAACCTACAATGAGCAGTTCTTC. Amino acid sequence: CASSLLTIGGITYNEQFF.

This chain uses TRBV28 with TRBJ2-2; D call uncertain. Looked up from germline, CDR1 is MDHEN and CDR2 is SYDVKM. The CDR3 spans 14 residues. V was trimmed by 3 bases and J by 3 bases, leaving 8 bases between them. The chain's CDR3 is CASSFIQYTGELFF. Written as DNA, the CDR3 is TGTGCCAGCAGTTTTATTCAGTACACCGGGGAGCTGTTTTTT.

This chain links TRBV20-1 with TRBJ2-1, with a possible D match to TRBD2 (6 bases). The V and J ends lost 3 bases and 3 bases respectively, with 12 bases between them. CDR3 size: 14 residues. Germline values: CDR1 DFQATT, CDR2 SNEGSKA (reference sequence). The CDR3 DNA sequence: TGCAGTGCTAGTATTAGCGGAGGCTACAATGAGCAGTTCTTC. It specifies CSASISGGYNEQFF.

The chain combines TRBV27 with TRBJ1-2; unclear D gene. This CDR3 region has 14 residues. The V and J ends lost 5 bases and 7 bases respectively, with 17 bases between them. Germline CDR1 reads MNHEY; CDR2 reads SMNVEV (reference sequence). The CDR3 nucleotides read TGTGCCAGCAGTCCATATGACATCAACGGTGGCTACACCTTC. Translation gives CASSPYDINGGYTF.

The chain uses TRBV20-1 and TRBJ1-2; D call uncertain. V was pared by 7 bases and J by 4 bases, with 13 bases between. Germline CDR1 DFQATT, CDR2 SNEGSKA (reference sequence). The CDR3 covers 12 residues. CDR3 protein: CSVSGSFYGYTF. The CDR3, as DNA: TGCAGTGTCTCCGGATCTTTCTATGGCTACACCTTC.

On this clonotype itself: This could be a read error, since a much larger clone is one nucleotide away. CDR3 sequence (DNA): TGTGCCAGCAGCCCAGGGGAGGGGGGGGCCTCCTACAATGAGCAGTTCTTC. This codes for CASSPGEGGASYNEQFF. The V call is TRBV6-1, the J call TRBJ2-1, with TRBD2 as a possible D gene (7 bases). Looked up from germline, CDR1 is MNHNS and CDR2 is SASEGT. The V end was cut by 6 bases, the J end by 0 bases, with 18 bases between. This CDR3 is 17 amino acids long.

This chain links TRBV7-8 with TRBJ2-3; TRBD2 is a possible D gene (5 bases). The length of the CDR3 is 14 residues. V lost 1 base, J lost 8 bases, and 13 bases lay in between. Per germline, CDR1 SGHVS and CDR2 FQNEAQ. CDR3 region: CASSLESAGTTQYF. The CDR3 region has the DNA TGTGCCAGCAGCTTAGAGTCCGCGGGTACTACGCAGTATTTT.

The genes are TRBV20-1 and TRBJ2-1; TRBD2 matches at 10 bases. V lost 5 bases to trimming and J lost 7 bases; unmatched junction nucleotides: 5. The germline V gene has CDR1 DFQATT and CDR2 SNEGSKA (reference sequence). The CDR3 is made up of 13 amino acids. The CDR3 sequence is CSAPSSGGNEQFF. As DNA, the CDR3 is TGCAGTGCTCCGTCTAGCGGGGGAAATGAGCAGTTCTTC.

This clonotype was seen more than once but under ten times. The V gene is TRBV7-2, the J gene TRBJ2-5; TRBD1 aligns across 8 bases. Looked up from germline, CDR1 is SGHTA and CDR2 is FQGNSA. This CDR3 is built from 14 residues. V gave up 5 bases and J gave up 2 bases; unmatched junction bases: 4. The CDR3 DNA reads TGTGCCAGCAGCGTTAGGGACAGGCAAGAGACCCAGTACTTC. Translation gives CASSVRDRQETQYF.

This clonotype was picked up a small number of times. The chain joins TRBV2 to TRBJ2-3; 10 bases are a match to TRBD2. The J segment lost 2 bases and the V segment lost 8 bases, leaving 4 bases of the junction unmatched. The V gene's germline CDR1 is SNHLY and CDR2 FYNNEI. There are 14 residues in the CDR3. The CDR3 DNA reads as TGTGCCAGCTCTAGCGGGAGCGACACAGATACGCAGTATTTT. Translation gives CASSSGSDTDTQYF.

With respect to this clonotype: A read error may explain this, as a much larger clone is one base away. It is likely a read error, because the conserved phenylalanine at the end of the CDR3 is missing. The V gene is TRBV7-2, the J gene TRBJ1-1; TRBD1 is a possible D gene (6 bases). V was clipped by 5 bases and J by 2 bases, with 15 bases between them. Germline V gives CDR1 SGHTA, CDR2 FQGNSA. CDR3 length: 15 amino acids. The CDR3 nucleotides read TGTGCCAGCAGCACCGAACAGGGAACTAACACTGAAGCTTTCCTT. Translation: CASSTEQGTNTEAFL.

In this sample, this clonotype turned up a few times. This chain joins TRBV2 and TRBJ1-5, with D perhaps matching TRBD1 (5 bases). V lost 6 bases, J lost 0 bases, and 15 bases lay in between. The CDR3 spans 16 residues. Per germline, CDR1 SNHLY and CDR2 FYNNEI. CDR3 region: CASRGTIRGSNQPQHF. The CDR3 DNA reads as TGTGCCAGCAGGGGGACGATTCGGGGTAGCAATCAGCCCCAGCATTTT.

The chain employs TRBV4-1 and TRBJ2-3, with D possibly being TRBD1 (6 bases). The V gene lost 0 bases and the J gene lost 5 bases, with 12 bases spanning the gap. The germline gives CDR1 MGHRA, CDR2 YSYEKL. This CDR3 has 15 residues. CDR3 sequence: CASSQDMGAKDTQYF. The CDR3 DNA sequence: TGCGCCAGCAGCCAAGATATGGGGGCAAAAGATACGCAGTATTTT.

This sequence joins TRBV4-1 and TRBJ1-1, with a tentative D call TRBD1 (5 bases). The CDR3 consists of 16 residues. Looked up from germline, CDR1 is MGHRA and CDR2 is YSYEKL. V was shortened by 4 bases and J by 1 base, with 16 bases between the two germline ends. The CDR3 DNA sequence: TGCGCCAGCAGCCTTACCCCGGGGGTACGGAACACTGAAGCTTTCTTT. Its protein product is CASSLTPGVRNTEAFF.

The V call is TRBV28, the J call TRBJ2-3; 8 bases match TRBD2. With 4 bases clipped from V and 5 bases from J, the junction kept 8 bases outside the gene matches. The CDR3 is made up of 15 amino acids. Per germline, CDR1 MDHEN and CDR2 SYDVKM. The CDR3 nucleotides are TGTGCCAGCAGTTCCCCGGGACTAGGGCAAGATACGCAGTATTTT. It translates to CASSSPGLGQDTQYF. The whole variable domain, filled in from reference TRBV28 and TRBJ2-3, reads DVKVTQSSRYLVKRTGEKVFLECVQDMDHENMFWYRQDPGLGLRLIYFSYDVKMKEKGDIPEGYSVSREKKERFSLILESASTNQTSMYLCASSSPGLGQDTQYFGPGTRLTVL.

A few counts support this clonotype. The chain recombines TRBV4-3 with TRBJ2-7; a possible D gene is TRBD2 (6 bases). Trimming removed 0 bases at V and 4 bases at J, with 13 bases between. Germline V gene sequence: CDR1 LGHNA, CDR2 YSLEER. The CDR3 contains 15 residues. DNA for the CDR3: TGCGCCAGCAGCCAAGAGCCGGGAGCAGGTTACGAGCAGTACTTC. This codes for CASSQEPGAGYEQYF.